A single sample gave rise to the 24 T cell receptor beta chains below, sequenced in a study of regulatory T cells in long-lasting Graves disease. Arm-PCR with iRepertoire HTBI primers amplified the CDR3 regions for these TCR beta libraries. TCRdb re-called the multiplex PCR reads with MiXCR, one entry per CDR3 protein. Of hundreds of thousands of distinct CDR3 sequences in the sample, roughly 16% were seen once. Stated time point: newly diagnosed GD, antithyroid drugs for less than 3 months. Extracted PBMC RNA gave rise to the TCR library. The sequencing here drew on peripheral blood mononuclear cells (PBMCs), taken at new diagnosis, from a patient treated with antithyroid drugs. These receptors all stem from a female donor with Graves disease.

This clonotype was seen at least ten times. The genes are TRBV2 and TRBJ2-3; 8 bases map to TRBD1. With 6 bases clipped from V and 0 bases from J, the junction kept 2 bases outside the gene matches. CDR1 is SNHLY, CDR2 FYNNEI, per germline. This CDR3 is built from 14 residues. CDR3 nucleotides: TGTGCCAGCAGGGGACAGGTTAGCACAGATACGCAGTATTTT. Translating gives CASRGQVSTDTQYF.

The chain couples TRBV6-1 to TRBJ1-6; D ambiguous. CDR3 length: 16 residues. Germline lookup yields CDR1 MNHNS and CDR2 SASEGT. V was cut by 6 bases and J by 9 bases, with 21 bases left in between. The CDR3 DNA sequence: TGTGCCAGCAGCTCCAGTCTCGCAAGTCAAGGTTCACCCCTCCACTTT. This codes for CASSSSLASQGSPLHF.

In its sample, this clonotype was seen a few times. The gene calls are TRBV12-3 or TRBV12-4 and TRBJ1-2; maybe TRBD1 (6 bases). The CDR3 has 13 amino acids. With 5 bases removed from V and 7 bases from J, the gap between germline ends came to 14 bases. The CDR3 nucleotides read TGTGCCAGCAGTCTACAGGGTTCGGTTGGCTACACCTTC. This translates into CASSLQGSVGYTF.

Details on this clonotype: It may be a read error: a sequence one base away is much more abundant. The chain recombines TRBV20-1 with TRBJ2-1, with 7 bases fitting TRBD1. The end of the DNA aligns better with TRBJ2-5, so the J call may be wrong. Germline loops: CDR1 DFQATT, CDR2 SNEGSKA (reference sequence). CDR3 length: 13 amino acids. In nucleotides, the CDR3 is TGCAGTGCTAGAGATCGACAGGGAGAGACCCAGTACTTC. Translation: CSARDRQGETQYF.

This clonotype was recorded at least ten times. This sequence joins TRBV12-3 or TRBV12-4 and TRBJ1-2; D remains unclear. Trimming removed 7 bases from V and 10 bases from J, with 13 bases in between. There are 11 residues in the CDR3. This CDR3 reads CASTLDGLYTF. In DNA form, the CDR3 reads TGTGCCAGCACTCTAGATGGACTCTACACCTTC.

In this sample, this clonotype turned up many times. V and J are TRBV19 and TRBJ1-3; D unresolved. This CDR3 region has 14 residues. The germline V gene has CDR1 LNHDA and CDR2 SQIVND (reference sequence). Trimming took off 4 bases at V and 0 bases at J, with 7 bases between the two ends. The CDR3 nucleotides read TGTGCCAGTAGTACCGAGCCCTCTGGAAACACCATATATTTT. Amino acid sequence: CASSTEPSGNTIYF.

This sequence joins TRBV6-4 and TRBJ1-1, with no clear D. The V gene lost 6 bases and the J gene lost 5 bases, with 7 bases spanning the gap. The CDR3 contains 11 residues. Germline V gene lookup returns CDR1 MRHNA and CDR2 SNTAGT. The DNA of the CDR3 is TGTGCCAGCAGACTAACTACTGAAGCTTTCTTT. Amino acid sequence: CASRLTTEAFF.

This clonotype was counted many times. This rearrangement joins TRBV27 to TRBJ2-2, with D unresolved. The V and J ends lost 6 bases and 3 bases respectively, with 5 bases between them. Looked up from germline, CDR1 is MNHEY and CDR2 is SMNVEV (reference sequence). The CDR3 extends over 12 amino acids. CDR3 DNA: TGTGCCAGCAGCTCCTACACCGGGGAGCTGTTTTTT. Residues: CASSSYTGELFF.

This clonotype was observed many times. The J gene is TRBJ2-5, the V gene TRBV6-2 or TRBV6-3; 8 nucleotides align to TRBD1. The ends lost 8 bases at V and 1 base at J; junction bases unmatched: 6. Germline V gives CDR1 MNHEY, CDR2 SVGEGT. The CDR3 spans 14 residues. As DNA, the CDR3 is TGTGCCAGCGGGGGGACAGGTCTCCAAGAGACCCAGTACTTC. It yields the protein CASGGTGLQETQYF.

This clonotype was observed at least ten times. The rearrangement joins TRBV5-1 to TRBJ2-7, with 8 bases identical to TRBD2. From germline, CDR1 is SGHRS and CDR2 YFSETQ. The V gene end was trimmed by 6 bases and the J gene end by 2 bases; junction bases not matched to a gene: 13. The CDR3 is 16 residues long. The CDR3 DNA sequence: TGCGCCAGCAACTTCGGGATTAGCGGGATTACCTACGAGCAGTACTTC. It is translated as CASNFGISGITYEQYF.

This clonotype was recorded at least ten times. The chain combines TRBV6-1 with TRBJ1-1; possible D gene TRBD1, 5 bases. The CDR3 contains 11 residues. V was pared by 8 bases and J by 5 bases, with 9 bases between. Germline assignment: CDR1 MNHNS and CDR2 SASEGT. The CDR3, as DNA: TGTGCCAGCGAAGGGGCAACTGAAGCTTTCTTT. Protein: CASEGATEAFF.

This clonotype was observed many times. The chain couples TRBV19 to TRBJ1-1; D possibly corresponds to TRBD1 (6 bases). Trimming shortened V by 5 bases and J by 7 bases, and 14 bases separated the two germline ends. CDR3 length equals 13 residues. CDR1 LNHDA and CDR2 SQIVND come from the germline V gene (reference sequence). CDR3 DNA sequence: TGTGCCAGTAGTCTAGCACAGGGACTTGAAGCTTTCTTT. Protein product: CASSLAQGLEAFF.

This clonotype came up a few times. The V call is TRBV6-1, the J call TRBJ1-5, with D possibly being TRBD1 (6 bases). The CDR3 is 18 residues long. Trimming removed 7 bases at V and 7 bases at J, with 29 bases between. The germline CDR1 and CDR2 sequences are MNHNS and SASEGT. CDR3: CASTQQGLLPLVQQPQHF. The DNA for the CDR3 is TGTGCCAGCACCCAACAGGGCCTCTTACCTCTCGTACAGCAGCCCCAGCATTTT.

The table lists this clonotype with a few counts. The rearrangement uses TRBV20-1 and TRBJ2-1, with 10 bases fitting TRBD2. Germline loops: CDR1 DFQATT, CDR2 SNEGSKA (reference sequence). The V gene end was trimmed by 2 bases and the J gene end by 8 bases; junction bases not matched to a gene: 12. The CDR3 consists of 16 residues. The CDR3 loop reads CSARFLNSGRQHEQFF. CDR3 bases: TGCAGTGCTAGATTTCTGAATAGCGGGAGGCAACATGAGCAGTTCTTC.

About this clonotype: This could be a read error, since a much larger clone is one nucleotide away. The CDR3 is CAGSGLGAFF. CDR3 in DNA: TGTGCCGGCAGTGGGCTCGGGGCTTTCTTT. The chain is built from TRBV2 and TRBJ1-1, with D unresolved. The CDR3 length is 10 residues. Germline-derived CDR1 and CDR2 are SNHLY and FYNNEI.

This clonotype was seen only a few times. The chain uses TRBV5-1 and TRBJ1-4; 10 bases fit TRBD1. Germline lookup yields CDR1 SGHRS and CDR2 YFSETQ. This CDR3 has 16 amino acids. Trimming at V came to 4 bases and at J to 4 bases, leaving 7 bases not matched to a gene. The CDR3, as DNA: TGCGCCAGCAGCCCGGGGACAGGGGACCGTAATGAAAAACTGTTTTTT. Its translation is CASSPGTGDRNEKLFF. Supplemented by reference TRBV5-1 and TRBJ1-4, the full variable domain reads KAGVTQTPRYLIKTRGQQVTLSCSPISGHRSVSWYQQTPGQGLQFLFEYFSETQRNKGNFPGRFSGRQFSNSRSEMNVSTLELGDSALYLCASSPGTGDRNEKLFFGSGTQLSVL.

This clonotype was seen at least ten times. The chain joins TRBV20-1 to TRBJ2-1; D unclear. V was shortened by 4 bases and J by 8 bases, with 24 bases between the two germline ends. Germline assignment: CDR1 DFQATT and CDR2 SNEGSKA (reference sequence). The CDR3 totals 16 residues. This CDR3 is CSAKKVAAPRWDEQFF. DNA for the CDR3: TGCAGTGCTAAGAAGGTGGCGGCGCCCCGGTGGGATGAGCAGTTCTTC.

This clonotype came up a few times. The chain carries TRBV19 and TRBJ2-6; possible D gene TRBD1, 6 bases. Germline-derived CDR1 and CDR2 are LNHDA and SQIVND (reference sequence). CDR3 length: 16 amino acids. Between the trimmed V and J ends, which lost 5 bases and 0 bases, there was a span of 11 bases. The CDR3 sequence: CASSPNRVSGANVLTF. The CDR3 nucleotides read TGTGCCAGTAGTCCCAACAGGGTCTCTGGGGCCAACGTCCTGACTTTC.

In its sample, this clonotype was seen many times. The V and J genes are TRBV28 and TRBJ1-1; D is ambiguous. The CDR3 length is 13 residues. V was trimmed by 3 bases and J by 0 bases, leaving 5 bases between them. The germline V gene has CDR1 MDHEN and CDR2 SYDVKM. In DNA form, the CDR3 reads TGTGCCAGCAGTTTCCGCCTGAACACTGAAGCTTTCTTT. The encoded protein is CASSFRLNTEAFF. Based on the CDR3 plus reference TRBV28 and TRBJ1-1, the full variable domain is DVKVTQSSRYLVKRTGEKVFLECVQDMDHENMFWYRQDPGLGLRLIYFSYDVKMKEKGDIPEGYSVSREKKERFSLILESASTNQTSMYLCASSFRLNTEAFFGQGTRLTVV.

This clonotype was counted at least ten times. This chain joins TRBV2 and TRBJ2-5; the D gene is possibly TRBD2 (5 bases). From germline, CDR1 is SNHLY and CDR2 FYNNEI. CDR3 length: 14 amino acids. Trimming stripped 0 bases from V and 5 bases from J, with 10 bases between. The DNA of the CDR3 is TGTGCCAGCAGTGAAGCAAGGACTCTGGAGACCCAGTACTTC. This codes for CASSEARTLETQYF.

In its sample, this clonotype was seen many times. The CDR3: CASSLQPGQGASGNTIYF. The CDR3 coding sequence is TGTGCCAGCAGCTTACAACCTGGACAGGGGGCTTCTGGAAACACCATATATTTT. The V call is TRBV11-2, the J call TRBJ1-3; 11 bases fit TRBD1. The CDR3 length is 18 residues. The germline gives CDR1 SGHAT, CDR2 FQNNGV. V gave up 2 bases and J gave up 1 base; unmatched junction bases: 7.

This clonotype was seen repeatedly, ten times or more. This chain connects TRBV10-3 to TRBJ2-3; 7 bases agree with TRBD2. Germline values: CDR1 ENHRY, CDR2 SYGVKD. The CDR3 length is 13 residues. CDR3 amino acids: CATSGRDPDTQYF. The CDR3 bases are TGTGCTACCTCTGGGAGGGACCCAGATACGCAGTATTTT.

This clonotype was recorded many times. J is TRBJ2-1 and V is TRBV13; perhaps TRBD2 as D (5 bases). Trimming cost V 9 bases and J 12 bases, with 12 bases left between them. Germline values: CDR1 PRHDT, CDR2 FYEKMQ (reference sequence). This CDR3 region has 10 residues. In DNA form, the CDR3 reads TGTGCCAGTTACACGGGGTCGCAGTTCTTC. Translation: CASYTGSQFF.

This clonotype was seen at least ten times. The chain uses TRBV27 and TRBJ1-1, with 8 bases lining up with TRBD1. This CDR3 has 14 amino acids. The junction had 7 bases not matched to a gene; V was cut back by 9 bases and J by 1 base. The germline gives CDR1 MNHEY, CDR2 SMNVEV (reference sequence). CDR3 in DNA: TGTGCCAGTAGTATTGGACAGGGGAACACTGAAGCTTTCTTT. As protein: CASSIGQGNTEAFF.